The 27 T cell receptor beta chains given below trace back to one sample, sequenced in a study of shared clonotypes between healthy human individuals. Libraries were prepared by immunoSEQ multiplex PCR; TCRdb keeps only in-frame clonotypes and omits some of them. The sample carries 470,000 or so clones, more than 65% recorded once. The sequencing sample was made of PBMCs. The receptors derive from a woman in her thirties or forties in good health. Some clones in this sample may be carry-over from other donors' samples.

The CDR3 is CAWRASLGLAGGRGYEQYF. The CDR3 nucleotides are TGTGCCTGGAGGGCCTCCTTGGGACTAGCGGGAGGTAGGGGCTACGAGCAGTACTTC. The chain employs TRBV30 and TRBJ2-7; TRBD2 matches at 15 bases. Germline trimming cut 3 bases from V and 3 bases from J; bases unmatched to any gene: 15. Germline CDR1 and CDR2: GTSNPN and SVGIG (reference sequence). The CDR3 runs to 19 residues.

To note about this clone: A far more abundant clone sits one base away, making this likely a read error. The V call is TRBV15, the J call TRBJ2-2, with TRBD2 identical over 8 bases. The CDR3 totals 17 residues. The V gene's germline CDR1 is LNHNV and CDR2 YYDKDF (reference sequence). CDR3 in DNA: TGTACCACCAGCAGGCCTCTAAGTCGCGGGAGGACCGGGGAGCTGTTTTTT. This translates into CTTSRPLSRGRTGELFF.

The CDR3 bases are TGTGCCAGCAGTTCTGGCCCCCACGGGAACACTGAAGCTTTCTTT. This encodes CASSSGPHGNTEAFF. This chain links TRBV27 with TRBJ1-1; D is unclear. CDR3 length: 15 amino acids. The V end was cut by 4 bases, the J end by 1 base, with 13 bases between. Germline CDR1 reads MNHEY; CDR2 reads SMNVEV (reference sequence).

The DNA of the CDR3 is TGTGCCAGCAGCTCCCCCGGCTTGCATGGGCGGAAGTACTTC. This encodes CASSSPGLHGRKYF. The rearrangement links TRBV27 to TRBJ2-4; D not resolved. CDR3 length: 14 residues. Germline assignment: CDR1 MNHEY and CDR2 SMNVEV (reference sequence). V was cut by 6 bases and J by 14 bases, with 23 bases left in between.

Comment on this clone: Only one base separates this from a far larger clonotype, so it likely reflects a read error. As the CDR3 is not closed by the conserved phenylalanine or tryptophan, this likely results from a read error. This chain connects TRBV30 to TRBJ1-2; D is unresolved. Germline V gene data show CDR1 as GTSNPN and CDR2 as SVGIG (reference sequence). The CDR3 is 13 residues long. Trimming cost V 0 bases and J 8 bases, with 13 bases left between them. CDR3 DNA sequence: TGTGCCTGGAGTGTATCCCTTATTGGGGGCTACACCTTA. Translated, it gives CAWSVSLIGGYTL.

This clone was detected only a few times. This chain uses TRBV30 with TRBJ2-2, with D possibly matching TRBD2 (6 bases). V shed 1 base and J shed 0 bases, with 12 bases lying between them. From germline, CDR1 is GTSNPN and CDR2 SVGIG (reference sequence). The CDR3 length is 16 residues. CDR3 amino acids: CAWSGGLLSNTGELFF. In nucleotides, the CDR3 is TGTGCCTGGAGTGGGGGACTTCTTTCGAACACCGGGGAGCTGTTTTTT. Full variable domain (remainder filled in from reference TRBV30 and TRBJ2-2): SQTIHQWPATLVQPVGSPLSLECTVEGTSNPNLYWYRQAAGRGLQLLFYSVGIGQISSEVPQNLSASRPQDRQFILSSKKLLLSDSGFYLCAWSGGLLSNTGELFFGEGSRLTVL.

The V gene is TRBV10-1, the J gene TRBJ2-5; D is unresolved. The V end was cut by 0 bases, the J end by 11 bases, with 13 bases between. The germline V gene has CDR1 WNHNN and CDR2 SYGVQD (reference sequence). The CDR3 covers 13 residues. The CDR3 loop is CASSESVVGTQYF. As DNA, the CDR3 is TGCGCCAGCAGTGAGTCGGTGGTAGGCACTCAGTACTTC.

This clone was seen a single time. A far larger clone is one nucleotide away, so this likely arose from a read error. This chain connects TRBV2 to TRBJ1-5, with a weak D call TRBD1 (5 bases). This CDR3 is 14 amino acids long. Germline values: CDR1 SNHLY, CDR2 FYNNEI. The V and J ends lost 3 bases and 6 bases respectively, with 12 bases between them. The CDR3 sequence is CASSDGRDGQPQHF. The CDR3, as DNA: TGTGCCAGCAGTGATGGCAGGGACGGTCAGCCCCAGCATTTT. The full variable domain, completed using reference TRBV2 and TRBJ1-5, is EPEVTQTPSHQVTQMGQEVILRCVPISNHLYFYWYRQILGQKVEFLVSFYNNEISEKSEIFDDQFSVERPDGSNFTLKIRSTKLEDSAMYFCASSDGRDGQPQHFGDGTRLSIL.

The chain uses TRBV4-2 and TRBJ1-2, with D hard to call. This CDR3 spans 14 amino acids. V lost 0 bases, J lost 3 bases, and 8 bases lay in between. CDR1 is LGHNA and CDR2 is YNFKEQ in the germline V gene. The CDR3 spells CASSQDLNYYGYTF. CDR3 bases: TGTGCCAGCAGCCAAGATTTAAACTACTATGGCTACACCTTC.

In regard to this clone: It differs at one base from a far larger clone, so likely a read error. The V gene is TRBV28, the J gene TRBJ1-2, with D maybe TRBD1 (5 bases). The CDR3 has 13 amino acids. Germline values: CDR1 MDHEN, CDR2 SYDVKM. The CDR3 DNA is TGTGCCAACAGTCCACAGGACTTATATGGCTACACCTTC. It yields the protein CANSPQDLYGYTF.

The chain couples TRBV5-4 to TRBJ2-3; 9 bases agree with TRBD2. V trimming: 0 bases; J trimming: 3 bases; junction bases outside the gene matches: 2. The germline gives CDR1 SGHNT, CDR2 YYREEE (reference sequence). The CDR3 length is 15 residues. The CDR3 DNA is TGTGCCAGCAGCTTGGATAGCGGGAGAACAGATACGCAGTATTTT. It yields the protein CASSLDSGRTDTQYF. The variable domain in full, completed from reference TRBV5-4 and TRBJ2-3, reads ETGVTQSPTHLIKTRGQQVTLRCSSQSGHNTVSWYQQALGQGPQFIFQYYREEENGRGNFPPRFSGLQFPNYSSELNVNALELDDSALYLCASSLDSGRTDTQYFGPGTRLTVL.

This chain links TRBV10-3 with TRBJ1-2, with TRBD1 matching over 7 bases. CDR1 and CDR2 (germline): ENHRY, SYGVKD. This CDR3 is built from 14 residues. Trimming cost V 4 bases and J 7 bases; bases outside gene matches: 9. In DNA, the CDR3 is TGTGCCATCAGTGGCGTACAGGGGTTGTTTGGCTACACCTTC. It codes for CAISGVQGLFGYTF.

As to this clone: This likely reflects a read error, since a far larger clone is one base away. The chain has TRBV5-6 and TRBJ2-7; D might be TRBD2 (6 bases). CDR1 is SGHDT, CDR2 YYEEEE, per germline. CDR3 length equals 18 residues. CDR3 region: CTSSPLHRLEAVGDEQYF. Here the CDR3 DNA reads TGTACCAGCAGCCCACTACACCGACTAGAAGCGGTGGGTGACGAGCAGTACTTC.

The chain uses TRBV28 and TRBJ1-5; 8 bases agree with TRBD1. CDR1 and CDR2 from the germline V gene are MDHEN and SYDVKM. CDR3 length: 15 amino acids. After removal of 0 bases from V and 5 bases from J, the junction contained 3 bases not matched to a gene. CDR3 in amino acids: CASSLWDREDQPQHF. The CDR3 DNA follows: TGTGCCAGCAGTTTATGGGACAGGGAAGATCAGCCCCAGCATTTT.

Concerning this clone: This sequence may be a read error, since a much larger clone differs from it by one base. The V gene is TRBV28, the J gene TRBJ2-1; 16 nucleotides line up with TRBD2. Germline V gene data show CDR1 as MDHEN and CDR2 as SYDVKM. This CDR3 region has 19 residues. The CDR3 protein is CAGSFKAKGLAGGPDEQFF. The DNA for the CDR3 is TGTGCCGGCAGTTTCAAAGCTAAGGGACTAGCGGGAGGGCCGGATGAGCAGTTCTTC.

J is TRBJ1-1 and V is TRBV7-6; D is uncertain. Germline assignment: CDR1 SGHVS and CDR2 FNYEAQ. The V gene lost 2 bases and the J gene lost 1 base, with 8 bases spanning the gap. This CDR3 spans 14 amino acids. CDR3 region: CASSLTETNTEAFF. CDR3 DNA sequence: TGTGCCAGCAGCTTAACAGAAACGAACACTGAAGCTTTCTTT.

In its sample, this clone ranks as medium-sized. This CDR3 is CASRSGTGGYEQYF. CDR3 DNA sequence: TGTGCCAGCAGAAGCGGGACAGGGGGCTACGAGCAGTACTTC. The rearrangement links TRBV5-5 to TRBJ2-7; 11 nucleotides agree with TRBD1. CDR1 is SGHKS and CDR2 is YYEKEE in the germline V gene (reference sequence). The CDR3 runs 14 residues. Trimming removed 5 bases from V and 3 bases from J; junction bases left unmatched: 4.

As to this clone: It differs at one base from a far larger clone, so likely a read error. This CDR3 is missing its conserved last phenylalanine or tryptophan, likely due to a read error. This CDR3 is also generated by other DNA sequences in the sample. The rearrangement joins TRBV7-2 to TRBJ2-7; 7 bases agree with TRBD1. The CDR3 loop spans 14 amino acids. The germline CDR1 and CDR2 sequences are SGHTA and FQGNSA. Germline trimming cut 5 bases from V and 3 bases from J; bases unmatched to any gene: 7. The CDR3 protein is CASSKAGTDYEQYL. The CDR3 bases are TGTGCCAGCAGCAAGGCCGGGACAGACTACGAGCAGTACTTA.

This clone was picked up one time. The rearrangement links TRBV5-8 to TRBJ1-2; 7 bases are shared with TRBD1. This CDR3 has 14 amino acids. Germline values: CDR1 SGHTS, CDR2 YDEGEE. V was clipped by 3 bases and J by 2 bases; unmatched bases: 4. The CDR3: CASSSPTGNYGYTF. Here the CDR3 DNA reads TGTGCCAGCAGCTCCCCGACAGGGAACTATGGCTACACCTTC.

Regarding this clone: This likely came from a read error, as a far larger clone is one base away. The chain recombines TRBV6-1 with TRBJ1-2; TRBD1 matches 9 bases. The ends lost 4 bases at V and 2 bases at J; junction bases unmatched: 11. The CDR3 contains 17 residues. CDR1 is MNHNS and CDR2 is SASEGT in the germline V gene. The CDR3 protein is CASSADRGSVPNYGYTF. DNA of the CDR3: TGTGCCAGCAGTGCGGACAGGGGCAGCGTCCCGAACTATGGCTACACCTTC.

The chain carries TRBV7-9 and TRBJ1-1, with D unclear. CDR3 length: 15 residues. Trimming left V 6 bases short and J 2 bases short, with 16 bases between. The germline V gene encodes CDR1 SEHNR and CDR2 FQNEAQ (reference sequence). In DNA form, the CDR3 reads TGTGCCAGCAGGGTCCTCCGGGGAGGAAACACTGAAGCTTTCTTT. This codes for CASRVLRGGNTEAFF.

This clone appeared once. This likely traces to a read error, being one base from a far larger clone. The rearrangement joins TRBV7-9 to TRBJ2-6; D might be TRBD2 (6 bases). The germline V gene encodes CDR1 SEHNR and CDR2 FQNEAQ (reference sequence). The CDR3 is 19 amino acids. The CDR3 DNA reads TGTGCCAGCAGCCCTGGGGCAGGACTAAGGAACTCTGTGGCCAACGTCCTGACTTTC. As protein: CASSPGAGLRNSVANVLTF.

This chain joins TRBV29-1 and TRBJ2-2; TRBD1 agrees at 8 bases. CDR3 length: 16 amino acids. CDR1 is SQVTM and CDR2 is ANQGSEA in the germline V gene. Trimming took 4 bases from V and 1 from J; bases not matched to a gene: 8. The CDR3 protein is CSVVGGQGGNTGELFF. The CDR3 DNA is TGCAGCGTTGTGGGTGGACAGGGAGGGAACACCGGGGAGCTGTTTTTT.

The V call is TRBV11-2, the J call TRBJ1-1, with TRBD1 identical over 7 bases. Germline V gives CDR1 SGHAT, CDR2 FQNNGV. CDR3 length: 14 residues. J was trimmed by 5 bases and V by 4 bases; bases with no gene match: 7. The CDR3 region has the DNA TGTGCCAGCAGCTCAATTAGACAGGGAACTGAAGCTTTCTTT. It encodes CASSSIRQGTEAFF.

The chain recombines TRBV19 with TRBJ1-1; tentatively, D is TRBD1 (5 bases). CDR3 size: 13 residues. Trimming removed 5 bases at V and 2 bases at J, with 9 bases between. Germline lookup yields CDR1 LNHDA and CDR2 SQIVND (reference sequence). CDR3: CASSSTDNTEAFF. The CDR3 region has the DNA TGTGCCAGTAGTTCGACAGACAACACTGAAGCTTTCTTT.

The chain employs TRBV28 and TRBJ1-1; no reliable D call. V was trimmed by 8 bases and J by 4 bases, leaving 20 bases between them. The CDR3 loop spans 15 amino acids. CDR1 and CDR2 (germline): MDHEN, SYDVKM. In DNA, the CDR3 is TGTGCCAGCTCTAGGTGGAGGACTGAGGGCACTGAAGCTTTCTTT. Its protein is CASSRWRTEGTEAFF.

As concerns this clone: Distinct nucleotide sequences in the sample also encode this CDR3. The chain recombines TRBV28 with TRBJ2-5; D gene unclear. The germline V gene has CDR1 MDHEN and CDR2 SYDVKM. The CDR3 length is 12 residues. The germline V and J ends were trimmed by 6 bases and 3 bases, with 8 bases remaining between them. The CDR3 coding sequence is TGTGCCAGCAGGTCGGGTGAAGAGACCCAGTACTTC. Its translation is CASRSGEETQYF. Looking up the rest from reference TRBV28 and TRBJ2-5 gives the full variable domain: DVKVTQSSRYLVKRTGEKVFLECVQDMDHENMFWYRQDPGLGLRLIYFSYDVKMKEKGDIPEGYSVSREKKERFSLILESASTNQTSMYLCASRSGEETQYFGPGTRLLVL.